This TCR beta chain was observed in a study of blood T cell repertoires in COVID-19. As for the study in general: Spain, Italy and the United States supplied samples that represented acute and convalescent COVID-19. T cells, B-cell-depleted T cells, or PBMCs supplied cDNA or gDNA.

V lost 4 bases and J lost 5; bases outside the gene matches: 12. The CDR3 sequence is 17 residues long. Germline CDR1 and CDR2: SGHRS and YFSETQ. Per the authors' pipeline: For nucleated cells, counts were estimated from reference gene primer amplification. The repertoire was sequenced with immunoSEQ multiplex PCR; TCRdb's copy has only in-frame clones and lacks some. The D gene and trimming were derived from the DNA, and the V and J assignments and clone size from that table. The repertoire holds 130,000 to 150,000 clones, with 84% as singletons. The receptor was derived from a human donor in a cohort sampled during active COVID-19. The sample consisted of peripheral blood. This chain joins TRBV5-1 and TRBJ2-5, with TRBD2 matching over 12 bases. The CDR3 sequence: CASSGDLAGGPLETQYF. Here the CDR3 DNA reads TGCGCCAGCAGCGGGGACCTAGCGGGGGGGCCCTTGGAGACCCAGTACTTC.